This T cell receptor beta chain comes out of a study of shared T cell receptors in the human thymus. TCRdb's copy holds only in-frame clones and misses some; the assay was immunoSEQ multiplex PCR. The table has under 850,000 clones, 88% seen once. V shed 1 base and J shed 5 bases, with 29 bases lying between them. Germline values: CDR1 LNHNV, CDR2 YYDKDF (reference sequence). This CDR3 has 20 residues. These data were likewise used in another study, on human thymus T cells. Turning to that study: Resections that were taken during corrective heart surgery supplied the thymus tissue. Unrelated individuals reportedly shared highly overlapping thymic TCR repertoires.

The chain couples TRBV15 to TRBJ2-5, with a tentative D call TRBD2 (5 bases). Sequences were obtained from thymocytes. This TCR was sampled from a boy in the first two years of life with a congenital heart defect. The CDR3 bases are TGTGCCACCAGCAGAGTTTGGAGCTGGGAGCAGGCGGGTCGAATTGAGACCCAGTACTTC. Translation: CATSRVWSWEQAGRIETQYF.